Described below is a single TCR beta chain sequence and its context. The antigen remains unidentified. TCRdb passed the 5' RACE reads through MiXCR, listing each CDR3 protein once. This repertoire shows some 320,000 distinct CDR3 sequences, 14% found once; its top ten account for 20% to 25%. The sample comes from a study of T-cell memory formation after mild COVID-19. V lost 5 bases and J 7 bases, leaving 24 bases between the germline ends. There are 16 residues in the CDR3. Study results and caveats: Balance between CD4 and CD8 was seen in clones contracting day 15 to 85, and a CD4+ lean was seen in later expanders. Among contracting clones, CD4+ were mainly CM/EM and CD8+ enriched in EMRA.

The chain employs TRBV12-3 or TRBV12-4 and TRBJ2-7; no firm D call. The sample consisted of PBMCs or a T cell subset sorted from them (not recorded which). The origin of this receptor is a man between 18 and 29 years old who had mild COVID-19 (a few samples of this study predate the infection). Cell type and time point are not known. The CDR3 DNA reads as TGTGCCAGCAGTCTCCCGGACGGGTATAGTCCCGGGGAGCAGTACTTC. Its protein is CASSLPDGYSPGEQYF.